These 23 T cell receptor beta chains came from one sample sequenced in a study of blood T cell repertoires in COVID-19. The protocol was immunoSEQ multiplex PCR, while the TCRdb copy is restricted to in-frame clones and leaves out a portion. Of 90,000 to 100,000 clones in the sample, around 80% were seen once. Sequencing was carried out using peripheral blood. These TCRs come from a man between 70 and 80 years old with acute or convalescent COVID-19.

V usage is TRBV2 and J usage is TRBJ1-5; D is possibly TRBD1 (6 bases). The CDR3 spans 14 residues. Between the trimmed V and J ends, which lost 4 bases and 7 bases, there was a span of 14 bases. Per germline, CDR1 SNHLY and CDR2 FYNNEI. Here the CDR3 reads CASSGEQGAQPQHF. Written as DNA, the CDR3 is TGTGCCAGCAGTGGGGAACAGGGCGCACAGCCCCAGCATTTT. Filled out from reference TRBV2 and TRBJ1-5, the complete variable domain reads EPEVTQTPSHQVTQMGQEVILRCVPISNHLYFYWYRQILGQKVEFLVSFYNNEISEKSEIFDDQFSVERPDGSNFTLKIRSTKLEDSAMYFCASSGEQGAQPQHFGDGTRLSIL.

There are many counts of this clone. The V call is TRBV24-1, the J call TRBJ2-1, with a tentative D call TRBD1 (5 bases). V shed 0 bases and J shed 9 bases, with 8 bases lying between them. CDR1 is KGHDR and CDR2 is SFDVKD in the germline V gene. CDR3 length: 13 amino acids. The CDR3 loop reads CATSDLKQGEQFF. Here the CDR3 DNA reads TGTGCCACCAGTGATTTGAAGCAGGGTGAGCAGTTCTTC.

This clone was seen just once. V usage is TRBV15 and J usage is TRBJ2-7; 8 bases match TRBD1. The length of the CDR3 is 15 residues. Germline CDR1 and CDR2: LNHNV and YYDKDF (reference sequence). J gave up 3 bases and V 2 bases, and 6 bases lay outside the gene matches. CDR3: CATSRPGQEVYEQYF. The CDR3 nucleotides are TGTGCCACCAGCAGACCGGGACAGGAGGTCTACGAGCAGTACTTC.

This clone was seen only once. The J gene is TRBJ2-7, the V gene TRBV18, with 7 nucleotides matching TRBD1. Looked up from germline, CDR1 is KGHSH and CDR2 is LQKENI. The CDR3 has 11 amino acids. The trim removed 8 bases at V and 3 bases at J, leaving 1 base unmatched. The CDR3 DNA sequence: TGTGCCAGCGGACAGGTCTACGAGCAGTACTTC. This codes for CASGQVYEQYF.

This chain joins TRBV6-5 and TRBJ1-1; unclear D gene. CDR3 length: 15 amino acids. Germline CDR1 is MNHEY and CDR2 is SVGAGI. Trimming shortened V by 7 bases and J by 0 bases, and 15 bases separated the two germline ends. In DNA, the CDR3 is TGTGCCAGCATTTCCACACCGACTATGAACACTGAAGCTTTCTTT. Protein: CASISTPTMNTEAFF.

The V call is TRBV19, the J call TRBJ2-1; D is uncertain. Germline V lookup: CDR1 LNHDA, CDR2 SQIVND (reference sequence). Trimming took 5 bases from V and 6 from J, leaving 11 bases between them. The CDR3 spans 13 residues. This chain's CDR3 is CASSPSLLNEQFF. The CDR3 nucleotides read TGTGCCAGTAGTCCCTCCTTACTCAATGAGCAGTTCTTC.

The chain employs TRBV19 and TRBJ1-1; 8 bases match TRBD1. V was pared by 4 bases and J by 3 bases, with 16 bases of the junction left unmatched. This CDR3 region has 18 residues. Per the germline V gene, CDR1 is LNHDA and CDR2 is SQIVND (reference sequence). CDR3 loop: CASSNQRTRTGRDTEAFF. The CDR3 DNA reads as TGTGCCAGTAGTAATCAACGCACGAGGACAGGGAGAGACACTGAAGCTTTCTTT. Combining the CDR3 with reference TRBV19 and TRBJ1-1 gives the whole variable domain DGGITQSPKYLFRKEGQNVTLSCEQNLNHDAMYWYRQDPGQGLRLIYYSQIVNDFQKGDIAEGYSVSREKKESFPLTVTSAQKNPTAFYLCASSNQRTRTGRDTEAFFGQGTRLTVV.

The rearrangement links TRBV27 to TRBJ2-7, with D perhaps matching TRBD2 (6 bases). In germline, CDR1 is MNHEY, CDR2 SMNVEV (reference sequence). The germline V and J ends were trimmed by 6 bases and 4 bases, with 16 bases remaining between them. The CDR3 spans 14 residues. CDR3 DNA: TGTGCCAGCAGCCCTGCCAGCGGGTTTTACGAGCAGTACTTC. Encoded protein: CASSPASGFYEQYF.

This clone has only a few counts. The chain couples TRBV5-6 to TRBJ1-2, with D uncertain. The V gene lost 0 bases and the J gene lost 11 bases, with 11 bases spanning the gap. The CDR3 runs 12 residues. Germline V gives CDR1 SGHDT, CDR2 YYEEEE. CDR3 loop: CASSLAGIGYTF. CDR3 in DNA: TGTGCCAGCAGCTTGGCGGGTATCGGTTACACCTTC.

The rearrangement links TRBV7-9 to TRBJ1-3; 7 bases match TRBD1. CDR3 length: 16 amino acids. CDR1 and CDR2 from the germline V gene are SEHNR and FQNEAQ (reference sequence). V was pared by 6 bases and J by 0 bases, with 8 bases of the junction left unmatched. The CDR3 DNA sequence: TGTGCCAGCAGACCCCGGACAGGCGCCTCTGGAAACACCATATATTTT. Residues: CASRPRTGASGNTIYF.

This clone has just one count. This rearrangement joins TRBV30 to TRBJ1-5; a weak D match, TRBD1 (6 bases). Trimming removed 4 bases from V and 1 base from J, with 8 bases in between. Germline-derived CDR1 and CDR2 are GTSNPN and SVGIG (reference sequence). The CDR3 runs 13 residues. The CDR3 nucleotides are TGTGCCTGGAACGGACAGAGCAATCAGCCCCAGCATTTT. Translating it yields CAWNGQSNQPQHF.

The rearrangement joins TRBV19 to TRBJ2-2, with TRBD1 as a possible D gene (5 bases). The CDR3 extends over 13 amino acids. V lost 4 bases and J 3 bases, leaving 6 bases between the germline ends. Germline-derived CDR1 and CDR2 are LNHDA and SQIVND (reference sequence). The DNA for the CDR3 is TGTGCCAGTAGTAAAGGGGACACCGGGGAGCTGTTTTTT. Amino acid sequence: CASSKGDTGELFF.

The chain carries TRBV7-2 and TRBJ2-7, with 12 bases aligning to TRBD2. The ends lost 6 bases at V and 7 bases at J; junction bases unmatched: 7. The CDR3 has 14 amino acids. Germline V gene data show CDR1 as SGHTA and CDR2 as FQGNSA. CDR3 in amino acids: CASSYNLAGGEQYF. The CDR3 DNA follows: TGTGCCAGCAGTTATAATCTAGCGGGAGGGGAGCAGTACTTC.

This sequence joins TRBV27 and TRBJ2-7; D might be TRBD2 (5 bases). This CDR3 is built from 14 residues. Trimming took off 0 bases at V and 5 bases at J, with 11 bases between the two ends. Germline-derived CDR1 and CDR2 are MNHEY and SMNVEV (reference sequence). The CDR3 loop reads CASSLSPGSHEQYF. The DNA for the CDR3 is TGTGCCAGCAGTTTATCACCGGGGTCCCACGAGCAGTACTTC.

V is TRBV4-3 and J is TRBJ1-5, with 7 bases identical to TRBD1. V lost 3 bases to trimming and J lost 2 bases; unmatched junction nucleotides: 10. The CDR3 loop spans 17 amino acids. CDR1 and CDR2 from the germline V gene are LGHNA and YSLEER. CDR3 sequence reads: CASSHSKGARGNQPQHF. The CDR3, as DNA: TGCGCCAGCAGCCATTCCAAGGGGGCGAGGGGCAATCAGCCCCAGCATTTT.

The J gene is TRBJ2-1, the V gene TRBV3-1 (or the pseudogene TRBV3-2); 15 positions match TRBD2. CDR3 length: 19 amino acids. V shed 1 base and J 1 base; nucleotides not matched to a gene: 5. Germline V gene lookup returns CDR1 LGHDT and CDR2 YNNKEL (reference sequence). The CDR3 DNA reads as TGTGCCAGCAGCCAAGCGGGGACTAGCGGGAGGCGATCCTACAATGAGCAGTTCTTC. It translates to CASSQAGTSGRRSYNEQFF.

This rearrangement joins TRBV4-1 to TRBJ2-3, with 7 bases fitting TRBD2. Germline CDR1 and CDR2: MGHRA and YSYEKL. Trimming took 2 bases from V and 2 from J; bases not matched to a gene: 7. The CDR3 sequence is 16 residues long. The CDR3 here is CASSQSLARDTDTQYF. CDR3 in DNA: TGCGCCAGCAGCCAATCACTAGCGAGAGACACAGATACGCAGTATTTT.

There are a few counts of this clone. This sequence joins TRBV19 and TRBJ1-5; no clear D. Germline V gene lookup returns CDR1 LNHDA and CDR2 SQIVND (reference sequence). Trimming removed 7 bases at V and 9 bases at J, with 16 bases between. The CDR3 covers 13 residues. CDR3 in amino acids: CASKEAHHRPQHF. The CDR3 DNA is TGTGCCAGTAAAGAGGCCCATCATCGGCCCCAGCATTTT.

This clone occurred a few times. The chain carries TRBV6-2 or TRBV6-3 and TRBJ1-5; 8 bases map to TRBD1. There are 17 residues in the CDR3. Germline assignment: CDR1 MNHEY and CDR2 SVGEGT. V was pared by 5 bases and J by 6 bases, with 15 bases of the junction left unmatched. In DNA form, the CDR3 reads TGTGCCAGCAGTCCGGGGGATCCCGACAGGGGCGGTCAGCCCCAGCATTTT. Translated: CASSPGDPDRGGQPQHF.

This clone was seen just once. This sequence joins TRBV28 and TRBJ2-7, with unresolved D. Germline V gene data show CDR1 as MDHEN and CDR2 as SYDVKM. The V end lost 6 bases, the J end lost 0 bases, and 12 bases lay between the germline ends. The CDR3 extends over 14 amino acids. For the CDR3, the DNA is TGTGCCAGCAGCCTCCATCCAGACTCCTACGAGCAGTACTTC. Translation gives CASSLHPDSYEQYF.

The rearrangement links TRBV6-5 to TRBJ1-1, with D unresolved. The CDR3 length is 15 residues. V was pared by 0 bases and J by 3 bases, with 11 bases between. Germline V gene sequence: CDR1 MNHEY, CDR2 SVGAGI. This CDR3 is CASSYSIAGYTEAFF. CDR3 nucleotide sequence: TGTGCCAGCAGTTACTCGATAGCCGGGTACACTGAAGCTTTCTTT.

This clone was found a few times. This sequence joins TRBV19 and TRBJ1-6; D is perhaps TRBD1 (5 bases). The germline V gene encodes CDR1 LNHDA and CDR2 SQIVND (reference sequence). CDR3 length: 14 residues. The V and J ends lost 5 bases and 5 bases respectively, with 10 bases between them. The CDR3 DNA reads TGTGCCAGTAGTTCGGGACTCCATAATTCACCCCTCCACTTT. This translates into CASSSGLHNSPLHF.

This chain joins TRBV19 and TRBJ2-1, with TRBD2 matching over 13 bases. CDR1 and CDR2 from the germline V gene are LNHDA and SQIVND (reference sequence). This CDR3 contains 18 residues. V lost 9 bases, J lost 2 bases, and 13 bases stayed unmatched. Here the CDR3 DNA reads TGTGCCAGCATGACCCGGACTAGCGGGAGTTTCACCTACAATGAGCAGTTCTTC. Translating it yields CASMTRTSGSFTYNEQFF.